The 20 T cell receptor beta chains listed next were all sequenced from one sample in a study of sequential checkpoint blockade in melanoma. The treatment: randomized to nivolumab then ipilimumab (arm A) or the reverse (arm B). Only in-frame clones appear in the TCRdb table, and some are missing; sequencing was by immunoSEQ multiplex PCR. This sample has 15,000 to 20,000 clones, with over 55% found just once. Sequencing was performed on CD8+ T cells sorted from blood (inferred from file names), taken from a patient given nivolumab and ipilimumab in sequence. Source of these receptors: a human donor with melanoma.

The chain carries TRBV19 and TRBJ1-2; unclear D gene. The V gene's germline CDR1 is LNHDA and CDR2 SQIVND (reference sequence). The CDR3 is made up of 13 amino acids. Deletions cut 10 bases from V and 2 bases from J, with 14 bases between. CDR3 amino acids: CATSEGPNYGYTF. In DNA, the CDR3 is TGTGCCACCTCAGAGGGCCCAAACTATGGCTACACCTTC.

This chain links TRBV18 with TRBJ2-6; D not certain. V was trimmed by 3 bases and J by 5 bases, leaving 14 bases between them. The CDR3 covers 16 residues. The germline V gene encodes CDR1 KGHSH and CDR2 LQKENI. The DNA of the CDR3 is TGTGCCAGCTCACCGTCGAGTCGGTTCTGGGCCAACGTCCTGACTTTC. Amino acid sequence: CASSPSSRFWANVLTF.

This clone was observed a single time. V usage is TRBV27 and J usage is TRBJ1-6; possible D gene TRBD1, 5 bases. Germline assignment: CDR1 MNHEY and CDR2 SMNVEV (reference sequence). With 8 bases removed from V and 5 bases from J, the gap between germline ends came to 13 bases. The CDR3 totals 14 residues. CDR3 amino acids: CASPPQGNNSPLHF. As DNA, the CDR3 is TGTGCCAGCCCACCTCAGGGTAATAATTCACCCCTCCACTTT.

The chain has TRBV5-1 and TRBJ2-7; 10 nucleotides agree with TRBD2. The CDR3 sequence is 15 residues long. The germline CDR1 and CDR2 sequences are SGHRS and YFSETQ. The V segment lost 4 bases and the J segment 4 bases; nucleotides outside the gene matches: 8. The CDR3 here is CASSPAGGRSYEQYF. In DNA, the CDR3 is TGCGCCAGCAGCCCAGCGGGGGGGCGGTCTTACGAGCAGTACTTC.

The CDR3 here is CASSQGGQGAYEQYF. DNA for the CDR3: TGTGCCAGCAGCCAAGGGGGCCAGGGGGCCTACGAGCAGTACTTC. V is TRBV9 and J is TRBJ2-7, with 7 bases identical to TRBD1. This CDR3 is built from 15 residues. The germline V gene encodes CDR1 SGDLS and CDR2 YYNGEE. V lost 4 bases and J lost 2; bases outside the gene matches: 9.

The chain recombines TRBV7-9 with TRBJ1-1; TRBD1 is a possible D gene (6 bases). The germline V gene encodes CDR1 SEHNR and CDR2 FQNEAQ (reference sequence). The CDR3 contains 15 residues. V gave up 4 bases and J gave up 3 bases, with 15 bases separating them. As DNA, the CDR3 is TGTGCCAGCAGCTCTGTAATGGGGGCGGACACTGAAGCTTTCTTT. It is translated as CASSSVMGADTEAFF.

The V gene is TRBV28, the J gene TRBJ2-1; a possible D gene is TRBD2 (5 bases). Germline CDR1 reads MDHEN; CDR2 reads SYDVKM. Trimming stripped 5 bases from V and 9 bases from J, with 17 bases between. CDR3 size: 14 residues. The CDR3 region is CASSTDLLSGEQFF. For the CDR3, the DNA is TGTGCCAGCAGTACCGACCTCTTAAGCGGTGAGCAGTTCTTC. Full variable domain (rest looked up from reference TRBV28 and TRBJ2-1): DVKVTQSSRYLVKRTGEKVFLECVQDMDHENMFWYRQDPGLGLRLIYFSYDVKMKEKGDIPEGYSVSREKKERFSLILESASTNQTSMYLCASSTDLLSGEQFFGPGTRLTVL.

The rearrangement links TRBV19 to TRBJ1-2; 10 bases are shared with TRBD1. The CDR3 is 12 residues long. V shed 10 bases, J shed 8 bases, and the junction held 7 bases outside the gene matches. CDR1 and CDR2 (germline): LNHDA, SQIVND (reference sequence). The CDR3 region has the DNA TGTGCCACTACAGACAGGGGGCGCGGCTACACCTTC. Translated, it gives CATTDRGRGYTF.

This clone appeared a single time. The chain uses TRBV6-5 and TRBJ1-1, with a possible D match to TRBD1 (6 bases). The CDR3 consists of 13 residues. Trimming removed 5 bases at V and 3 bases at J, with 10 bases between. Germline values: CDR1 MNHEY, CDR2 SVGAGI. DNA for the CDR3: TGTGCCAGCAGTATCACAGGGTACACTGAAGCTTTCTTT. It is translated as CASSITGYTEAFF.

The J gene is TRBJ1-1, the V gene TRBV10-3; 11 nucleotides line up with TRBD1. The CDR3 spans 15 residues. V dropped 2 bases and J dropped 7; count of bases not matched to a gene: 6. Germline-derived CDR1 and CDR2 are ENHRY and SYGVKD. This chain's CDR3 is CAISEMDRGQIEAFF. The CDR3 nucleotides are TGTGCCATCAGTGAGATGGACAGGGGGCAAATTGAAGCTTTCTTT.

The genes are TRBV27 and TRBJ1-1; 8 bases line up with TRBD1. CDR1 is MNHEY, CDR2 SMNVEV, per germline (reference sequence). J was trimmed by 10 bases and V by 5 bases; bases with no gene match: 9. This CDR3 has 13 residues. CDR3 sequence: CASSPTPGQGAFF. As DNA, the CDR3 is TGTGCCAGCAGTCCAACTCCCGGACAGGGAGCTTTCTTT.

In its sample, this clone was seen a few times. The genes are TRBV14 and TRBJ1-2; TRBD1 aligns across 8 bases. Germline loops: CDR1 SGHDN, CDR2 FVKESK. The CDR3 has 13 amino acids. V gave up 6 bases and J gave up 8 bases; unmatched junction bases: 8. This CDR3 reads CASRKTGDQGYTF. The CDR3 DNA sequence: TGTGCCAGCAGAAAGACAGGGGATCAGGGCTACACCTTC.

J is TRBJ2-7 and V is TRBV27; 9 positions agree with TRBD1. Trimming at V came to 8 bases and at J to 6 bases, leaving 5 bases not matched to a gene. Germline CDR1 is MNHEY and CDR2 is SMNVEV (reference sequence). This CDR3 spans 12 amino acids. The CDR3 nucleotides are TGTGCCAGCTTGGGACAGGGTCTCGAGCAGTACTTC. Amino acids: CASLGQGLEQYF.

Only a few counts were recorded for this clone. This rearrangement joins TRBV19 to TRBJ1-1; no clear D. The CDR3 is made up of 14 amino acids. The V gene lost 1 base and the J gene lost 2 bases, with 8 bases spanning the gap. The V gene's germline CDR1 is LNHDA and CDR2 SQIVND (reference sequence). The CDR3 sequence is CASSIGFQNTEAFF. For the CDR3, the DNA is TGTGCCAGTAGTATAGGTTTTCAAAACACTGAAGCTTTCTTT.

This clone occurred once. The rearrangement links TRBV13 to TRBJ2-7; no clear D. Between the trimmed V and J ends, which lost 2 bases and 1 base, there was a span of 3 bases. The germline CDR1 and CDR2 sequences are PRHDT and FYEKMQ (reference sequence). The CDR3 has 12 amino acids. Written as DNA, the CDR3 is TGTGCCAGCAGCTTACAATCCTACGAGCAGTACTTC. Translated: CASSLQSYEQYF. The entire variable domain, with the rest obtained from reference TRBV13 and TRBJ2-7, is as follows: AAGVIQSPRHLIKEKRETATLKCYPIPRHDTVYWYQQGPGQDPQFLISFYEKMQSDKGSIPDRFSAQQFSDYHSELNMSSLELGDSALYFCASSLQSYEQYFGPGTRLTVT.

J is TRBJ2-7 and V is TRBV28, with 7 bases lining up with TRBD1. This CDR3 spans 14 amino acids. V lost 7 bases to trimming and J lost 6 bases; unmatched junction nucleotides: 12. The germline CDR1 and CDR2 sequences are MDHEN and SYDVKM. The CDR3 sequence is CASNFQGERGEQYF. The CDR3 DNA sequence: TGTGCCAGCAACTTCCAGGGGGAGAGGGGCGAGCAGTACTTC.

The genes are TRBV9 and TRBJ1-2, with D perhaps TRBD1 (6 bases). This CDR3 comprises 13 residues. V lost 4 bases, J lost 6 bases, and 13 bases lay in between. Germline CDR1 is SGDLS and CDR2 is YYNGEE. CDR3 DNA: TGTGCCAGCAGCACCCCGGGACACGATGGCTACACCTTC. This gives the protein CASSTPGHDGYTF.

A few counts support this clone. The chain carries TRBV19 and TRBJ2-7; D gene uncertain. Germline V CDR1 and CDR2: LNHDA, SQIVND (reference sequence). V lost 4 bases and J 3 bases, leaving 4 bases between the germline ends. This CDR3 spans 11 amino acids. This chain's CDR3 is CASSNSYEQYF. In DNA, the CDR3 is TGTGCCAGTAGTAATAGCTACGAGCAGTACTTC.

The chain has TRBV5-1 and TRBJ2-7, with D hard to call. Trimming left V 4 bases short and J 6 bases short, with 8 bases between. This CDR3 contains 11 residues. CDR1 SGHRS and CDR2 YFSETQ come from the germline V gene. CDR3 sequence: CASSPGLEQYF. DNA of the CDR3: TGCGCCAGCAGCCCTGGGCTCGAGCAGTACTTC.

The V and J genes are TRBV5-1 and TRBJ1-4; D might be TRBD1 (5 bases). CDR1 and CDR2 (germline): SGHRS, YFSETQ. The CDR3 totals 13 residues. V was cut by 0 bases and J by 5 bases, with 5 bases left in between. The CDR3 protein is CASSLAGNEKLFF. The CDR3 DNA reads as TGCGCCAGCAGCTTGGCAGGGAATGAAAAACTGTTTTTT.